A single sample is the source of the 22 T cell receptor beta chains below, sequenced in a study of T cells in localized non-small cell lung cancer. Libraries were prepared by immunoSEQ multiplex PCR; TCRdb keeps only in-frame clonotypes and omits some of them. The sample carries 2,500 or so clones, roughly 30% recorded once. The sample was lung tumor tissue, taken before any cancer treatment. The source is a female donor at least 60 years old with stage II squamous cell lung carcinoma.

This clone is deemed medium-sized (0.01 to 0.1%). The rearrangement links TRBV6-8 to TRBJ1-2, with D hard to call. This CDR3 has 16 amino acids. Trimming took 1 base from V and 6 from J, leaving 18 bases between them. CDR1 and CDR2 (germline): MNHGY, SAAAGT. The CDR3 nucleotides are TGTGCCAGCAGTTACTTTTGGACTGATCCTACCAATGGCTACACCTTC. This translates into CASSYFWTDPTNGYTF.

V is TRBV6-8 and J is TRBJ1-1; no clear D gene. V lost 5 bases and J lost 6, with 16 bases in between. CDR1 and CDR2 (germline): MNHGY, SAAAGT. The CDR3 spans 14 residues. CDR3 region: CASSTRPLDAEAFF. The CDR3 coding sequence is TGTGCCAGCAGTACCCGTCCCCTCGACGCTGAAGCTTTCTTT.

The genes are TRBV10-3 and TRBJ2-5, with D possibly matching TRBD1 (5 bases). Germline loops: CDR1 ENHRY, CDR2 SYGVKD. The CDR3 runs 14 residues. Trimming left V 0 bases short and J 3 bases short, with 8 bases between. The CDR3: CAISESGQEETQYF. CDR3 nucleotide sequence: TGTGCCATCAGTGAGTCGGGGCAGGAAGAGACCCAGTACTTC.

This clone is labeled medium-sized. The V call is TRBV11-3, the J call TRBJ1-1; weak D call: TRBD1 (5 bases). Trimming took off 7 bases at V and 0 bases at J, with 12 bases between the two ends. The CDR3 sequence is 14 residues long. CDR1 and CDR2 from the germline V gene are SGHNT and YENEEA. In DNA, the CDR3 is TGTGCCAGCACCCCGGGACTGATGAACACTGAAGCTTTCTTT. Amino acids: CASTPGLMNTEAFF.

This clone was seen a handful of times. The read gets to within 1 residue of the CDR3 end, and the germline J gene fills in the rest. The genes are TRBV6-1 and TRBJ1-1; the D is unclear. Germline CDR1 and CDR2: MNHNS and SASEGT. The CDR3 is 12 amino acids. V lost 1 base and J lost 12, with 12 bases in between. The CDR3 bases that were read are TGTGCCAGCAGTGAAGGACGGAGCCCGACTTTC. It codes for CASSEGRSPTF. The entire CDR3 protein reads CASSEGRSPTFF.

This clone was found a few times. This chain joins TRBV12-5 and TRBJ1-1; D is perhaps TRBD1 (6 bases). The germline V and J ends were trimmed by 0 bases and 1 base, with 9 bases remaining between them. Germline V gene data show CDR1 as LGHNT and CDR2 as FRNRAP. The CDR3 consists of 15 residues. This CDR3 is CASGLVTGQNTEAFF. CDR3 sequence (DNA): TGTGCTAGTGGTTTGGTGACAGGCCAGAACACTGAAGCTTTCTTT.

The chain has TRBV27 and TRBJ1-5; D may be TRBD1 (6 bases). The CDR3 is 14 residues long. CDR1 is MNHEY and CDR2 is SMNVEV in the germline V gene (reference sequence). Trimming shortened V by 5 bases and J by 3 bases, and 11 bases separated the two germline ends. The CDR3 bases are TGTGCCAGCAGTGTTCAGGGGCCCAATCAGCCCCAGCATTTT. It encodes CASSVQGPNQPQHF.

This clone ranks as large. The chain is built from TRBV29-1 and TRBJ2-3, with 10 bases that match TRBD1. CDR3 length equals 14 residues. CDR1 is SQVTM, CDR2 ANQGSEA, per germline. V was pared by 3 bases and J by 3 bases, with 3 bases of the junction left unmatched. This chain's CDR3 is CSVEGQGITDTQYF. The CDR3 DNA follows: TGCAGCGTTGAGGGACAGGGGATTACAGATACGCAGTATTTT.

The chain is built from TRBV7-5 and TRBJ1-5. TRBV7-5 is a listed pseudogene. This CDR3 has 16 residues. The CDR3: CASSSYTRGMNQPQHF. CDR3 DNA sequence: TGTGCCAGCAGCTCCTATACCCGGGGAATGAATCAGCCCCAGCATTTT.

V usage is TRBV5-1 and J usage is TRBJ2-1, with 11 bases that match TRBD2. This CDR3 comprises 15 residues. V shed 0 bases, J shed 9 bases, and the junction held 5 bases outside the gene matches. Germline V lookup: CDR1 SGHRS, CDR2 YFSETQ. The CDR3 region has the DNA TGCGCCAGCAGCTTGGATGGGACTAGCGGACCTGAGCAGTTCTTC. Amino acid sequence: CASSLDGTSGPEQFF.

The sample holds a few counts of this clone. For the CDR3, the DNA is TGTGCCAGCAGCGTAAAGACAAACACTGAAGCTTTCTTT. Amino acid sequence: CASSVKTNTEAFF. The V call is TRBV9, the J call TRBJ1-1; no clear D gene. Trimming removed 1 base at V and 2 bases at J, with 6 bases between. The CDR3 has 13 residues. The germline gives CDR1 SGDLS, CDR2 YYNGEE.

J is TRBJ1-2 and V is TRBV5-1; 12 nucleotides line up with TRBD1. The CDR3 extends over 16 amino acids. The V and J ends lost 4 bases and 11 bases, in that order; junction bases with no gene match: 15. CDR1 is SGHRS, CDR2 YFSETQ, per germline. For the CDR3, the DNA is TGCGCCAGCAGCCGGGACACATCCGGGACAGGGGGCGAATACACCTTC. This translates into CASSRDTSGTGGEYTF.

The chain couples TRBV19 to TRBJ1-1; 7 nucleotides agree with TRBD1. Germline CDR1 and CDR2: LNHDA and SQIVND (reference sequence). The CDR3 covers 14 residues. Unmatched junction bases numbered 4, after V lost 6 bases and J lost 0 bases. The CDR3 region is CASRGTAMNTEAFF. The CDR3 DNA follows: TGTGCCAGTAGGGGGACAGCTATGAACACTGAAGCTTTCTTT.

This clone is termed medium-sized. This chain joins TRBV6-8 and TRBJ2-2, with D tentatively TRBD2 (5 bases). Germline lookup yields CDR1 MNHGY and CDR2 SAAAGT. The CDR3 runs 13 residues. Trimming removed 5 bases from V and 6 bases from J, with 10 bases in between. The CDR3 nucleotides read TGTGCCAGCAGTCCACAGCGGCCCGGGGAGCTGTTTTTT. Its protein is CASSPQRPGELFF.

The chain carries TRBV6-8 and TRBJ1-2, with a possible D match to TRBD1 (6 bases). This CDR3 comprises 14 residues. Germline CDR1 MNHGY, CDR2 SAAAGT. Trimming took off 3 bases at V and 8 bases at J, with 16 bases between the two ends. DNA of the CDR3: TGTGCCAGCAGTTATGCACAGGGCCTTGGGGGCTACACCTTC. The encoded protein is CASSYAQGLGGYTF.

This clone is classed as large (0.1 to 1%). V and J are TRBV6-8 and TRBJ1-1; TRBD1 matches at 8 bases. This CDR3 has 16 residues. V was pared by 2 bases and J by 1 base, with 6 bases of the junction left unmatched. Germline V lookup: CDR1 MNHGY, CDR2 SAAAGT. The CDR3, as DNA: TGTGCCAGCAGTTACACCGACAGGGGCCAGAACACTGAAGCTTTCTTT. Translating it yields CASSYTDRGQNTEAFF.

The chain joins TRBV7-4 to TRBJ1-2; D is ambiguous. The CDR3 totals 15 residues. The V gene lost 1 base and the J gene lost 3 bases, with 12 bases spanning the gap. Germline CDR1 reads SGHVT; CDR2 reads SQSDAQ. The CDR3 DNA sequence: TGTGCCAGCAGCTTAGAGGTCACGAGCTACTATGGCTACACCTTC. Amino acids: CASSLEVTSYYGYTF.

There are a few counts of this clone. CDR3 protein: CASSQGLGLLFF. The DNA of the CDR3 is TGTGCCAGCAGCCAAGGTCTGGGCCTCCTGTTTTTT. V gene TRBV14 combines with J gene TRBJ1-4, with D uncertain. With 1 base removed from V and 14 bases from J, the gap between germline ends came to 11 bases. The length of the CDR3 is 12 residues. CDR1 SGHDN and CDR2 FVKESK come from the germline V gene.

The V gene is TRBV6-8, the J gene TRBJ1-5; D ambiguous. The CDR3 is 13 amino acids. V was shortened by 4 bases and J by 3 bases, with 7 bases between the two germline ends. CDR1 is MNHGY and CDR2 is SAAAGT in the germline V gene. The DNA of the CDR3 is TGTGCCAGCAGTTTGGTTAACAATCAGCCCCAGCATTTT. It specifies CASSLVNNQPQHF.

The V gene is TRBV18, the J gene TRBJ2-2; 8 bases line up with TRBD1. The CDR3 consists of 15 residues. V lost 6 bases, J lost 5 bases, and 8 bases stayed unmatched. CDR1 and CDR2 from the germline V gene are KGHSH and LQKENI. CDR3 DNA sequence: TGTGCCAGCTCCGCGAGACAGGGGAATACCGGGGAGCTGTTTTTT. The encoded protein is CASSARQGNTGELFF.

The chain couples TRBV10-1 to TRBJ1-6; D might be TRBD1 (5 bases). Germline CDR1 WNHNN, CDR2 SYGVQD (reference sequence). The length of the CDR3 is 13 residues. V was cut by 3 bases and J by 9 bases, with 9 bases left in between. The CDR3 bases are TGCGCCAGCAGTGAAGAGGGGAGTTCACCCCTCCACTTT. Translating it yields CASSEEGSSPLHF.

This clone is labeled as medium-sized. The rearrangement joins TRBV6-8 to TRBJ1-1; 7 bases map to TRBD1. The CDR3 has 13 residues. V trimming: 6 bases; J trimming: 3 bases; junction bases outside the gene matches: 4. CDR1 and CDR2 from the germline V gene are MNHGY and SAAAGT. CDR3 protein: CASRAQGHTEAFF. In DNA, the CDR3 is TGTGCCAGCAGGGCACAGGGGCACACTGAAGCTTTCTTT.